Detailed here is one TCR beta chain. The antigen remains unidentified. Overlapping HIV-1 Gag 15-mer peptides at roughly 1 ug per peptide per mL were used. Memory cells lacking CD40L and CD69 with high CD45RO were sorted. The libraries were made with immunoSEQ version 4 in survey mode. Data came from immunoSEQ multiplex PCR; TCRdb stores just in-frame clones and leaves some out. The sample includes about 64,000 clones, roughly 77% of them seen just once. The record originates from a study of persistence of HIV-infected CD4 T cells. Looking at the study overall: Donors were ART-treated; their CMV- and Gag-responding CD4+ T cells were isolated.

Study-level points and caveats: Compared with CD3/CD28-stimulated cells, CMV- and Gag-responding cells showed lower TCRbeta richness.

The input for sequencing was CD4+ T cells sorted from PBMCs after roughly 18-hour stimulation, taken from a patient who received antiretroviral therapy. The origin of this receptor is an adult man with HIV who was CMV-seropositive.

The CDR3 protein is CASKASGHEYF. The CDR3 DNA sequence: TGTGCCAGCAAAGCTAGCGGGCATGAGTACTTC. The chain joins TRBV12-3 or TRBV12-4 to TRBJ2-7, with 8 bases fitting TRBD2. This CDR3 comprises 11 residues. J lost 11 bases, V lost 7 bases, and 7 bases had no gene match.